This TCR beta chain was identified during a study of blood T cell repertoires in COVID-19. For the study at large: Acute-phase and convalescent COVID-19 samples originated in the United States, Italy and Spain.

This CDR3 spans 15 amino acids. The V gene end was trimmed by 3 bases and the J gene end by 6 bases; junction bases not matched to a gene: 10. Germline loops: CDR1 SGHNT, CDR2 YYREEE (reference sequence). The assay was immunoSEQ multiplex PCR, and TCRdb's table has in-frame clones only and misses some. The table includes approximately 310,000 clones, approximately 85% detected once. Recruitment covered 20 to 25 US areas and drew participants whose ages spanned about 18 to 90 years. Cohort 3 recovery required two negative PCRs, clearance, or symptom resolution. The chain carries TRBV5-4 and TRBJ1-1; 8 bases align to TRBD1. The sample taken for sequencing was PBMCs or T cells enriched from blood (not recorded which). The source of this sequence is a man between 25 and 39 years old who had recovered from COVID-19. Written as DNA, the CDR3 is TGTGCCAGCAGCTCGAGACAGGGGCCCTCCGCTGAAGCTTTCTTT. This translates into CASSSRQGPSAEAFF.